These T cell receptor beta chains were read from a single sample in a study of blood T cells in healthy people across ages. Each CDR3 protein gets one entry after TCRdb re-called the 5' RACE reads with MiXCR. The table shows some 1.5 million distinct CDR3 sequences, with roughly 30% occurring only once. The source material was blood. Receptors were obtained from a woman aged 25 to 39 in good health. Both conserved end residues are part of each CDR3. The order of the fields is CDR3 length, D gene, J gene, V gene, CDR3 protein. A D gene is named only where the DNA matches it firmly.

length: 13; D: .; J: TRBJ2-5; V: TRBV11-2; CDR3: CASSLRLSETQYF
length: 14; D: .; J: TRBJ2-5; V: TRBV15; CDR3: CATRDQGLQETQYF
length: 13; D: TRBD2; J: TRBJ2-5; V: TRBV29-1; CDR3: CSATGLAGNEQYF
length: 17; D: TRBD1; J: TRBJ2-7; V: TRBV7-2; CDR3: CASSSPGQQGNPYEQYF
length: 15; D: .; J: TRBJ1-1; V: TRBV7-9; CDR3: CASSFIYVRDTEAFF
length: 16; D: .; J: TRBJ2-4; V: TRBV3-1; CDR3: CASSQEGILAKNIQYF
length: 18; D: TRBD2; J: TRBJ2-1; V: TRBV20-1; CDR3: CSALDNSGGANVVGEQFF
length: 15; D: .; J: TRBJ2-1; V: TRBV28; CDR3: CASSLPTPSYNEQFF
length: 14; D: .; J: TRBJ2-7; V: TRBV15; CDR3: CATSRDRESYEQYF
length: 12; D: .; J: TRBJ1-2; V: TRBV20-1; CDR3: CSATDTSYGYTF
length: 15; D: .; J: TRBJ2-5; V: TRBV6-2/TRBV6-3; CDR3: CASRPSVRGVGTQYF
length: 13; D: .; J: TRBJ2-7; V: TRBV7-9; CDR3: CANSTPGLYEQYF
length: 14; D: .; J: TRBJ2-7; V: TRBV11-2; CDR3: CASSFPAGPYEQYF
length: 11; D: .; J: TRBJ2-1; V: TRBV7-2; CDR3: CATQGGNEQFF
length: 15; D: TRBD2; J: TRBJ2-1; V: TRBV20-1; CDR3: CSARRLAGVDNEQFF
length: 14; D: .; J: TRBJ1-5; V: TRBV20-1; CDR3: CSATGTVPHQPQHF
length: 17; D: TRBD2; J: TRBJ2-1; V: TRBV6-1; CDR3: CASSRTSGSFTYNEQFF
length: 11; D: .; J: TRBJ2-1; V: TRBV29-1; CDR3: CSVESYNEQFF
length: 14; D: .; J: TRBJ2-3; V: TRBV9; CDR3: CASSVIDRTDTQYF
length: 13; D: TRBD2; J: .; V: TRBV29-1; CDR3: CSFGLVGTHEQYF
length: 11; D: .; J: .; V: TRBV20-1; CDR3: CGGQHRETQYF
length: 15; D: .; J: TRBJ2-3; V: TRBV7-2; CDR3: CASSLGARDGDTQYF
length: 11; D: .; J: TRBJ1-2; V: TRBV12-3/TRBV12-4; CDR3: CASSHGRHYTF
length: 17; D: TRBD1; J: TRBJ2-6; V: TRBV5-1; CDR3: CASSLYLQGAGANVLTF
length: 13; D: TRBD2; J: TRBJ2-1; V: TRBV29-1; CDR3: CSVFGLADNEQFF
length: 14; D: TRBD2; J: TRBJ2-5; V: TRBV12-3/TRBV12-4; CDR3: CASSSHSSGNEQYF
length: 16; D: TRBD1; J: TRBJ2-3; V: TRBV28; CDR3: CASSPLRQGEGDMQYF
length: 15; D: .; J: .; V: TRBV14; CDR3: CASSQRVTATYEQYF
length: 16; D: TRBD2; J: TRBJ2-1; V: TRBV7-9; CDR3: CASSLGTSGTHNEQFF
length: 11; D: .; J: TRBJ2-4; V: TRBV20-1; CDR3: CSVKQINIQYF
length: 14; D: .; J: TRBJ2-7; V: TRBV12-5; CDR3: CASDPQGITYEQYF
length: 18; D: TRBD2; J: TRBJ2-7; V: TRBV6-5; CDR3: CASSYVGTSGRADYEQYF
length: 15; D: TRBD2; J: TRBJ2-1; V: TRBV20-1; CDR3: CSAEVGTSGRNEQFF
length: 13; D: .; J: TRBJ2-7; V: TRBV5-1; CDR3: CASSPQGWYEQYF
length: 14; D: TRBD2; J: TRBJ2-4; V: TRBV5-1; CDR3: CASSSPGGENIQYF
length: 14; D: .; J: TRBJ2-2; V: TRBV2; CDR3: CASSASKNTGELFF
length: 13; D: TRBD1; J: TRBJ2-1; V: TRBV2; CDR3: CASSWTGWGEQFF
length: 14; D: .; J: TRBJ2-1; V: TRBV14; CDR3: CASSQDWPYNEQFF
length: 11; D: .; J: TRBJ1-1; V: TRBV25-1; CDR3: CASSEFYEAFF
length: 17; D: TRBD1; J: TRBJ2-5; V: TRBV15; CDR3: CATGGGRDSPHQETQYF
length: 14; D: .; J: TRBJ2-3; V: TRBV12-3/TRBV12-4; CDR3: CASRTDLLTDTQYF
length: 14; D: .; J: TRBJ1-2; V: TRBV2; CDR3: CASKQSTDIGGYTF